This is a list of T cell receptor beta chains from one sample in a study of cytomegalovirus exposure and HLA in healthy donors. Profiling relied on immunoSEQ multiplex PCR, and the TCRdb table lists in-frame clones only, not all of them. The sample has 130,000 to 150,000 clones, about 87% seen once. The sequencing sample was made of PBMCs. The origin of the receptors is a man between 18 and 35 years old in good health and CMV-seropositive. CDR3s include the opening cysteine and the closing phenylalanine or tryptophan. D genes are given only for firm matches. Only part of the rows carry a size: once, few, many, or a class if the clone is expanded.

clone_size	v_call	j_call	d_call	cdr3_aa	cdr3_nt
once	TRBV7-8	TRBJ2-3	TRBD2	CASSRAGEGRTDTQYF	TGTGCCAGCAGCCGGGCGGGAGAGGGAAGGACAGATACGCAGTATTTT
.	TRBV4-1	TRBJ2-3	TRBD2	CASSQDNRLAGGIASTDTQYF	TGCGCCAGCAGCCAAGATAATAGGCTAGCGGGGGGAATTGCTAGCACAGATACGCAGTATTTT
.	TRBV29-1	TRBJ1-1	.	CSVEDRAGSNTEAFF	TGCAGCGTTGAAGATCGGGCAGGGTCGAACACTGAAGCTTTCTTT
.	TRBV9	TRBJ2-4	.	CASSAGMGQLGNIQYF	TGTGCCAGCAGCGCAGGGATGGGCCAGCTGGGTAACATTCAGTACTTC
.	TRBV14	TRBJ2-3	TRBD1	CASSPIGQGTQYF	TGTGCCAGCAGTCCAATCGGACAGGGAACGCAGTATTTT
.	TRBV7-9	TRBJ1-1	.	CASRSRNTEAFF	TGTGCCAGCAGGTCGAGGAACACTGAAGCTTTCTTT
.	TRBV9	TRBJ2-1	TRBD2	CASSVQTSGGEQFF	TGTGCCAGCAGCGTGCAGACTAGCGGGGGTGAGCAGTTCTTC
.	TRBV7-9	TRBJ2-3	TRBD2	CASSWTSGTDTQYF	TGTGCCAGCAGTTGGACTAGCGGCACAGATACGCAGTATTTT
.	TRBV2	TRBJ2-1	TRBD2	CASRPGTSGVYNEQFF	TGTGCCAGCAGGCCGGGGACTAGCGGGGTCTACAATGAGCAGTTCTTC
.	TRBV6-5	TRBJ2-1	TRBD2	CASSFVTSGDNEQFF	TGTGCCAGCAGCTTCGTTACTAGCGGGGATAATGAGCAGTTCTTC
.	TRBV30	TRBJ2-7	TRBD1	CAWVETGAHEQYF	TGTGCCTGGGTTGAGACAGGGGCCCACGAGCAGTACTTC
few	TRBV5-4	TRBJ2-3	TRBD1	CASSKPGQGFTDTQYF	TGTGCCAGCAGCAAACCGGGACAGGGGTTCACAGATACGCAGTATTTT
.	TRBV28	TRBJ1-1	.	CASTPWDTRAEAFF	TGTGCCAGCACCCCATGGGACACGAGGGCTGAAGCTTTCTTT
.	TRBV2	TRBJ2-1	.	CASMSPELLLGSSYNEQFF	TGTGCCAGCATGAGTCCTGAGCTACTATTGGGGAGCTCCTACAATGAGCAGTTCTTC
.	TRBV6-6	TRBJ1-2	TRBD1	CASSFRDRYYGYTF	TGTGCCAGCAGCTTCCGGGACAGATACTATGGCTACACCTTC
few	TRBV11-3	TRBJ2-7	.	CASSLGGVTYEQYF	TGTGCCAGCAGCTTAGGGGGAGTCACCTACGAGCAGTACTTC
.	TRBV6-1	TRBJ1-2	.	CASSGRANYGYTF	TGTGCCAGCAGTGGTCGGGCTAACTATGGCTACACCTTC
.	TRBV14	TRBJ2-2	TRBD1	CASSRTGVGTGELFF	TGTGCCAGCAGCCGGACAGGTGTGGGCACCGGGGAGCTGTTTTTT
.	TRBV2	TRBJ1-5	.	CASSEDRLSNQPQHF	TGTGCCAGCAGTGAAGACAGGTTAAGCAATCAGCCCCAGCATTTT
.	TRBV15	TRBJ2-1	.	CATSRDLAVRTYNEQFF	TGTGCCACCAGCAGAGATCTAGCCGTTCGGACCTACAATGAGCAGTTCTTC
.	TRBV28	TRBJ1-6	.	CASRATGAPLHF	TGTGCCAGCAGGGCAACAGGAGCACCCCTCCACTTT
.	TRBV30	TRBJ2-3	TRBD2	CAWASGLAGGADTQYF	TGTGCCTGGGCCTCGGGGCTAGCGGGAGGGGCAGATACGCAGTATTTT
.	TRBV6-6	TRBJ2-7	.	CASSHKGYEQYF	TGTGCCAGCAGCCACAAGGGGTACGAGCAGTACTTC
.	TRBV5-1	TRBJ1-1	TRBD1	CASSRQGEGTEAFF	TGCGCCAGCAGCAGACAGGGGGAAGGGACTGAAGCTTTCTTT
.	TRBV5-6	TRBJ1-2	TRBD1	CASSFAPGQARYGYTF	TGTGCCAGCAGCTTCGCTCCGGGACAGGCGCGCTATGGCTACACCTTC
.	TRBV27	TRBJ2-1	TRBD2	CASSSGLAAYNEQFF	TGTGCCAGCAGTTCGGGACTAGCGGCTTACAATGAGCAGTTCTTC
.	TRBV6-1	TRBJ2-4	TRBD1	CASQDRAAKNIQYF	TGTGCCAGCCAGGACAGGGCGGCCAAAAACATTCAGTACTTC
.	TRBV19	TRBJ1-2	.	CASSLRTDGYTF	TGTGCCAGTAGTCTCCGGACAGACGGCTACACCTTC
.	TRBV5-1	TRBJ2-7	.	CASSLGSGTYEQYF	TGCGCCAGCAGCTTGGGTAGCGGAACCTACGAGCAGTACTTC
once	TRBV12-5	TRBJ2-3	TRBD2	CASGPGTSTDTQYF	TGTGCTAGTGGTCCAGGGACTAGTACCGATACGCAGTATTTT
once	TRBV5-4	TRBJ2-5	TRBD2	CASSSSGREGETQYF	TGTGCCAGCAGCTCTAGCGGGAGAGAGGGAGAGACCCAGTACTTC
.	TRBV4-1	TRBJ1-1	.	CASKGGNTEAFF	TGCGCCAGCAAGGGAGGCAACACTGAAGCTTTCTTT
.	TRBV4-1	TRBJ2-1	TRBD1	CASSQDPGTGGSYNEQFF	TGCGCCAGCAGCCAAGATCCTGGGACAGGGGGGTCCTACAATGAGCAGTTCTTC
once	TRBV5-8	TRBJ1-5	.	CASSLPREMSNQPQHF	TGTGCCAGCAGCCTTCCCCGGGAGATGAGCAATCAGCCCCAGCATTTT
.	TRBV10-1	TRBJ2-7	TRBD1	CASSESRQGHEQYF	TGCGCCAGCAGTGAGTCCCGACAGGGCCACGAGCAGTACTTC
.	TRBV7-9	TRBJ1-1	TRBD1	CASSRDRELNTEAFF	TGTGCCAGCAGCCGGGACAGGGAACTGAACACTGAAGCTTTCTTT
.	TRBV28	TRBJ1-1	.	CASRGRGARTTEAFF	TGTGCCAGCAGGGGGCGGGGGGCGCGGACCACTGAAGCTTTCTTT
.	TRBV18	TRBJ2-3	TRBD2	CASSTREGGTDTQYF	TGTGCCAGCTCAACCCGGGAGGGAGGGACAGATACGCAGTATTTT
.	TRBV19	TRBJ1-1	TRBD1	CASSHTGGRTEAFF	TGTGCCAGTAGTCATACAGGGGGACGCACTGAAGCTTTCTTT
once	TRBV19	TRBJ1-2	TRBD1	CASGTASNYGYTF	TGTGCCAGCGGGACAGCCTCTAACTATGGCTACACCTTC
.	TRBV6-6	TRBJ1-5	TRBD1	CASNVDRGNQPQHF	TGTGCCAGCAACGTCGACAGGGGTAATCAGCCCCAGCATTTT
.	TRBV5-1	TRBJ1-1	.	CASSYGGEGTEAFF	TGCGCCAGCAGTTACGGGGGTGAAGGAACTGAAGCTTTCTTT
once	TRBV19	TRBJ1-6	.	CASSIVWDTSNSPLHF	TGCGCCAGTAGTATAGTATGGGACACAAGTAATTCACCCCTCCACTTT
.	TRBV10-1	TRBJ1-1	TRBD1	CASSEGQGITEAFF	TGCGCCAGCAGCGAGGGACAGGGCATCACTGAAGCTTTCTTT
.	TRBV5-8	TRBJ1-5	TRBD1	CASSTGTDRNQPQHF	TGTGCCAGCAGCACAGGGACAGACCGCAATCAGCCCCAGCATTTT
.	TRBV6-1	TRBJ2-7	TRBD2	CASSELAGSSYEQYF	TGTGCCAGCAGTGAACTAGCGGGGAGCTCCTACGAGCAGTACTTC
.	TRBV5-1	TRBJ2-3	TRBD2	CASSMLAGRADTQYF	TGCGCCAGCAGCATGTTAGCGGGAAGGGCAGATACGCAGTATTTT
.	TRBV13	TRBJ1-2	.	CASSLAQGLYGYTF	TGTGCCAGCAGCTTAGCGCAGGGTCTCTATGGCTACACCTTC
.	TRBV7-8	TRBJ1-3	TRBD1	CASSFQGANTIYF	TGTGCCAGCAGCTTCCAGGGGGCAAACACCATATATTTT
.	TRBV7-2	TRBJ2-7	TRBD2	CASSPPWESLAGVAEQYF	TGTGCCAGCAGCCCTCCCTGGGAGAGCCTAGCGGGAGTAGCCGAGCAGTACTTC
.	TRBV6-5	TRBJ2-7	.	CASRTVNSYEQYF	TGTGCCAGCAGAACAGTCAACTCCTACGAGCAGTACTTC
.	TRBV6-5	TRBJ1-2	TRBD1	CASSYTYTGDYGYTF	TGTGCCAGCAGTTACACCTATACAGGGGACTATGGCTACACCTTC
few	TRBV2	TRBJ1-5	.	CASSQGVAGNQPQHF	TGTGCCAGCAGTCAAGGGGTAGCGGGGAATCAGCCCCAGCATTTT
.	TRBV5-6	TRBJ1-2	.	CASSLGAAYGYTF	TGTGCCAGCAGCTTGGGGGCAGCCTATGGCTACACCTTC
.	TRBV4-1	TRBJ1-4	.	CASSLTRDEKLFF	TGCGCCAGCAGCCTAACGAGGGATGAAAAACTGTTTTTT
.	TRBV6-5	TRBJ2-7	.	CASSYAGTASDEQYF	TGTGCCAGCAGTTACGCCGGGACTGCGAGCGACGAGCAGTACTTC